The 23 T cell receptor beta chains presented below share a single source sample, sequenced in a study of T-cell reconstitution after alpha-beta-depleted transplantation in children. TCRbeta library preparation incorporated unique molecular identifiers. TCRdb re-analysed the PCR reads in MiXCR, keeping a single row per CDR3 protein. The data contain roughly 220,000 distinct CDR3 sequences, around 8.4% of them seen just once; the ten biggest clones take up roughly 35%. The source material was PBMCs, mostly from graft donor cells, sampled 360 days after TCRalphabeta/CD19-depleted stem cell transplant. These receptor sequences come from a male patient aged 2 to 9 who had a stem cell transplant for acute myeloid leukemia, so the T cells may come from the graft donor.

This chain connects TRBV6-5 to TRBJ2-2, with 7 bases lining up with TRBD1. J lost 8 bases, V lost 2 bases, and 8 bases had no gene match. Germline V gives CDR1 MNHEY, CDR2 SVGAGI. The CDR3 spans 15 residues. The CDR3 protein is CASSYARQGSGELFF. CDR3 sequence (DNA): TGTGCCAGCAGTTACGCCAGACAGGGATCAGGGGAGCTGTTTTTT.

This clonotype appeared many times. The chain links TRBV12-3 or TRBV12-4 to TRBJ2-1; D is uncertain. The CDR3 runs to 16 residues. The V gene lost 4 bases and the J gene lost 1 base, with 14 bases spanning the gap. The DNA for the CDR3 is TGTGCCAGCAGTTCCACCAACGCCAAATCCTACAATGAGCAGTTCTTC. This codes for CASSSTNAKSYNEQFF.

This chain connects TRBV20-1 to TRBJ2-7, with TRBD2 identical over 8 bases. This CDR3 spans 14 amino acids. V dropped 6 bases and J dropped 2; count of bases not matched to a gene: 9. CDR1 is DFQATT and CDR2 is SNEGSKA in the germline V gene (reference sequence). Here the CDR3 DNA reads TGCAGTGCCCCCCTTTCGCGGGAGGCCTACGAGCAGTACTTC. Translated, it gives CSAPLSREAYEQYF.

This clonotype was counted ten times or more. The chain couples TRBV5-6 to TRBJ2-3; TRBD1 agrees at 9 bases. This CDR3 contains 17 residues. Germline V gene data show CDR1 as SGHDT and CDR2 as YYEEEE. With 0 bases clipped from V and 1 base from J, the junction kept 6 bases outside the gene matches. In nucleotides, the CDR3 is TGTGCCAGCAGCTTGGAACAGGGGGCTCAGGGCACAGATACGCAGTATTTT. Residues: CASSLEQGAQGTDTQYF.

This clonotype showed up just a few times. This chain connects TRBV5-1 to TRBJ2-5; weak D call: TRBD2 (5 bases). The CDR3 runs to 14 residues. Trimming left V 0 bases short and J 4 bases short, with 10 bases between. The germline CDR1 and CDR2 sequences are SGHRS and YFSETQ. The CDR3 is CASSLGPEGETQYF. CDR3 DNA sequence: TGCGCCAGCAGCTTGGGGCCAGAGGGAGAGACCCAGTACTTC.

This clonotype occurred a few times. The chain links TRBV11-1 to TRBJ2-5; TRBD1 is a possible D gene (6 bases). CDR1 is SGHAT and CDR2 is FQDESV in the germline V gene (reference sequence). Trimming removed 5 bases at V and 2 bases at J, with 24 bases between. The CDR3 spans 18 residues. Here the CDR3 DNA reads TGTGCCAGCAGCCCGCTAGTCCGGGACAACCCCCGACAAGAGACCCAGTACTTC. As protein: CASSPLVRDNPRQETQYF.

The chain carries TRBV6-5 and TRBJ1-5; 8 nucleotides agree with TRBD1. The ends lost 0 bases at V and 4 bases at J; junction bases unmatched: 2. Germline CDR1 and CDR2: MNHEY and SVGAGI. The CDR3 spans 15 residues. CDR3 coding DNA: TGTGCCAGCAGTTACTCGAGGGACAGGAATCAGCCCCAGCATTTT. This translates into CASSYSRDRNQPQHF.

This clonotype was seen only a few times. This chain uses TRBV20-1 with TRBJ2-5, with 9 bases fitting TRBD2. The CDR3 contains 16 residues. Germline V CDR1 and CDR2: DFQATT, SNEGSKA (reference sequence). V lost 1 base and J lost 4; bases outside the gene matches: 10. The CDR3 sequence: CSARGGASGTRETQYF. Here the CDR3 DNA reads TGCAGTGCTAGAGGTGGGGCTAGCGGGACCCGAGAGACCCAGTACTTC.

This clonotype was detected many times. The V gene is TRBV11-2, the J gene TRBJ1-1; 8 nucleotides match TRBD1. From germline, CDR1 is SGHAT and CDR2 FQNNGV. The CDR3 has 13 residues. After removal of 5 bases from V and 3 bases from J, the junction contained 2 bases not matched to a gene. The CDR3 loop reads CASSTDRDTEAFF. CDR3 DNA sequence: TGTGCCAGCAGCACGGACAGGGACACTGAAGCTTTCTTT.

This clonotype was seen a handful of times. The V call is TRBV5-1, the J call TRBJ1-2, with D hard to call. The CDR3 is 16 amino acids. Germline V lookup: CDR1 SGHRS, CDR2 YFSETQ. Trimming left V 5 bases short and J 0 bases short, with 17 bases between. The CDR3 region has the DNA TGCGCCAGCAGTAGAGAACAGTCGTCAGCTAACTATGGCTACACCTTC. This gives the protein CASSREQSSANYGYTF. Full variable domain (remainder filled in from reference TRBV5-1 and TRBJ1-2): KAGVTQTPRYLIKTRGQQVTLSCSPISGHRSVSWYQQTPGQGLQFLFEYFSETQRNKGNFPGRFSGRQFSNSRSEMNVSTLELGDSALYLCASSREQSSANYGYTFGSGTRLTVV.

The sample holds a few counts of this clonotype. The chain links TRBV12-3 or TRBV12-4 to TRBJ1-2, with a possible D match to TRBD1 (5 bases). Trimming took 4 bases from V and 7 from J, leaving 10 bases between them. The CDR3 runs to 12 residues. This chain's CDR3 is CASSSGDAGYTF. Here the CDR3 DNA reads TGTGCCAGCAGTTCGGGGGATGCTGGCTACACCTTC.

The genes are TRBV20-1 and TRBJ2-3; TRBD1 aligns across 10 bases. The CDR3 has 14 residues. The germline V gene has CDR1 DFQATT and CDR2 SNEGSKA (reference sequence). Unmatched junction bases numbered 4, after V lost 3 bases and J lost 4 bases. This chain's CDR3 is CSARVGQGPDTQYF. The CDR3 DNA reads TGCAGTGCTAGGGTGGGACAGGGGCCAGATACGCAGTATTTT.

In this sample, this clonotype turned up a few times. The V and J genes are TRBV5-6 and TRBJ2-7; TRBD1 matches 12 bases. Per the germline V gene, CDR1 is SGHDT and CDR2 is YYEEEE. CDR3 length: 15 residues. The ends lost 3 bases at V and 2 bases at J; junction bases unmatched: 3. The DNA for the CDR3 is TGTGCCAGCAGCTACGGGACAGGGGGCACCTACGAGCAGTACTTC. Translating it yields CASSYGTGGTYEQYF. Complete variable domain (other parts from reference TRBV5-6 and TRBJ2-7): DAGVTQSPTHLIKTRGQQVTLRCSPKSGHDTVSWYQQALGQGPQFIFQYYEEEERQRGNFPDRFSGHQFPNYSSELNVNALLLGDSALYLCASSYGTGGTYEQYFGPGTRLTVT.

This clonotype was seen repeatedly, ten times or more. The gene calls are TRBV7-9 and TRBJ2-3; 8 bases line up with TRBD2. Losses at the gene ends were 2 bases for V and 3 bases for J; bases not matched to a gene: 7. Looked up from germline, CDR1 is SEHNR and CDR2 is FQNEAQ (reference sequence). CDR3 size: 16 residues. CDR3 sequence: CASSLFPGGGTDTQYF. The CDR3 bases are TGTGCCAGCAGCTTATTCCCTGGCGGGGGGACAGATACGCAGTATTTT.

This clonotype was counted a few times. The chain couples TRBV10-3 to TRBJ2-3, with no clear D. CDR1 is ENHRY and CDR2 is SYGVKD in the germline V gene. V lost 0 bases and J 4 bases, leaving 8 bases between the germline ends. The CDR3 covers 14 residues. CDR3 protein: CAISESMLADTQYF. The CDR3 region has the DNA TGTGCCATCAGTGAGTCGATGCTGGCAGATACGCAGTATTTT.

The table lists this clonotype with a few counts. V is TRBV7-3 and J is TRBJ2-2, with 8 bases fitting TRBD1. The CDR3 loop spans 19 amino acids. With V trimmed by 5 bases and J by 4 bases, 18 bases remained unmatched. Germline V gene sequence: CDR1 SGHTA, CDR2 FQGTGA. The CDR3 DNA sequence: TGTGCCAGCAGCCTACGGGGTGGACGGACAGGGAATGGCACCGGGGAGCTGTTTTTT. Amino acids: CASSLRGGRTGNGTGELFF.

This clonotype was counted ten times or more. The rearrangement uses TRBV12-3 or TRBV12-4 and TRBJ2-3; D may be TRBD2 (5 bases). V shed 2 bases and J shed 2 bases, with 14 bases lying between them. CDR3 size: 16 residues. The CDR3 DNA sequence: TGTGCCAGCAGTTTATCTTTGGCGGGTATCACAGATACGCAGTATTTT. It yields the protein CASSLSLAGITDTQYF.

The table lists this clonotype with a few counts. This chain connects TRBV29-1 to TRBJ1-4; TRBD1 matches 9 bases. V lost 0 bases and J lost 8; bases outside the gene matches: 4. The CDR3 has 14 residues. The V gene's germline CDR1 is SQVTM and CDR2 ANQGSEA. The CDR3 is CSVEEGQGGEKLFF. CDR3 in DNA: TGCAGCGTTGAAGAGGGACAGGGCGGGGAAAAACTGTTTTTT.

This chain joins TRBV5-1 and TRBJ2-1; 9 positions match TRBD2. Trimming cost V 4 bases and J 5 bases; bases outside gene matches: 13. This CDR3 has 17 amino acids. The germline gives CDR1 SGHRS, CDR2 YFSETQ. The CDR3 sequence: CASSLAGKPSTNNEQFF. The CDR3 DNA follows: TGCGCCAGCAGCCTAGCGGGGAAACCCTCCACCAACAATGAGCAGTTCTTC.

This clonotype has at least ten counts. This chain connects TRBV12-3 or TRBV12-4 to TRBJ1-2, with D unclear. V was shortened by 7 bases and J by 1 base, with 7 bases between the two germline ends. CDR3 length: 12 amino acids. The CDR3 DNA is TGTGCCAGCACGGATTTTAACTATGGCTACACCTTC. Translating it yields CASTDFNYGYTF.

This clonotype was seen more than once but under ten times. V gene TRBV6-5 combines with J gene TRBJ2-3; D is unresolved. The CDR3 consists of 16 residues. Trimming removed 1 base at V and 2 bases at J, with 13 bases between. From germline, CDR1 is MNHEY and CDR2 SVGAGI. CDR3 sequence: CASSYLDPRHTDTQYF. The DNA of the CDR3 is TGTGCCAGCAGTTACTTGGACCCGCGGCACACAGATACGCAGTATTTT.

This clonotype has a count of ten or more. The chain carries TRBV5-1 and TRBJ2-5; 8 bases are a match to TRBD1. V lost 4 bases, J lost 1 base, and 9 bases stayed unmatched. The CDR3 is 16 residues long. Looked up from germline, CDR1 is SGHRS and CDR2 is YFSETQ. The CDR3, as DNA: TGCGCCAGCAGCCGAGAAGGACAGGGTGGCCAAGAGACCCAGTACTTC. This translates into CASSREGQGGQETQYF.

The rearrangement uses TRBV15 and TRBJ2-5; D may be TRBD1 (6 bases). CDR3 length equals 16 residues. Per germline, CDR1 LNHNV and CDR2 YYDKDF (reference sequence). V lost 3 bases, J lost 2 bases, and 16 bases lay in between. CDR3 sequence (DNA): TGTGCCACCAGCAGGCCCTTGGACAGCTCTCAAGAGACCCAGTACTTC. Translation: CATSRPLDSSQETQYF.